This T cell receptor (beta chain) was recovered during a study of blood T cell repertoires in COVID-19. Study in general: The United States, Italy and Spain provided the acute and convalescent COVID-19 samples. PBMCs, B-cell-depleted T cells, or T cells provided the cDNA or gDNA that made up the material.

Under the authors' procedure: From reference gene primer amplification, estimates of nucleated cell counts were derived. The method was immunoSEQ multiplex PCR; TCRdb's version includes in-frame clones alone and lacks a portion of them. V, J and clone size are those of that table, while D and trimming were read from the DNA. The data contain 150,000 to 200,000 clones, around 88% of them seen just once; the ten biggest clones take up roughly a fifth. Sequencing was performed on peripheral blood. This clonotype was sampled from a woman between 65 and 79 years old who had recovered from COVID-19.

The CDR3 reads CASSNGGRGPSGYNEQFF. As DNA, the CDR3 is TGTGCCAGTAGTAATGGGGGCAGGGGACCTTCGGGTTACAATGAGCAGTTCTTC. The V gene is TRBV19, the J gene TRBJ2-1; a weak D match, TRBD1 (6 bases). CDR3 size: 18 residues. V lost 4 bases and J lost 4, with 23 bases in between. CDR1 is LNHDA and CDR2 is SQIVND in the germline V gene (reference sequence). The variable domain in full, completed from reference TRBV19 and TRBJ2-1, reads DGGITQSPKYLFRKEGQNVTLSCEQNLNHDAMYWYRQDPGQGLRLIYYSQIVNDFQKGDIAEGYSVSREKKESFPLTVTSAQKNPTAFYLCASSNGGRGPSGYNEQFFGPGTRLTVL.